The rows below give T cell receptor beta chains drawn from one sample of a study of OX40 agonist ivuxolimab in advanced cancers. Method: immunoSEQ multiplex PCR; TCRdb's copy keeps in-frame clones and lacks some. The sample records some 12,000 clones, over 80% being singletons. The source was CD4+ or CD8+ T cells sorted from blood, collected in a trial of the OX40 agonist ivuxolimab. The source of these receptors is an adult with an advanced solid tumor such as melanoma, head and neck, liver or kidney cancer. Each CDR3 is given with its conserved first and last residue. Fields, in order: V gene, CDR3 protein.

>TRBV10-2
CASSEREYQPQHF
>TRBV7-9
CASSLLAGGLGDTQYF
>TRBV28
CASTGTSGPWRGSYEQYF
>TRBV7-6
CASSLQGISYNSPLHF
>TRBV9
CASSGLGTAVYGYTF
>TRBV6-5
CASSLDGNTGELFF
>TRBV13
CASSLARSYEQYF
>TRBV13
CASSFQRDSLSFF
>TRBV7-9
CASSLGGQNEQYF
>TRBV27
CASSSLRQGYNEQFF
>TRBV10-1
CASSESAGNTDMQYF
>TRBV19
CATRGGGPTDTQYF
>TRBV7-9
CASSAGLAGYEQYF
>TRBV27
CASSLGQNGIYGYTF
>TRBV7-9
CASSLGFLTNTGELFF
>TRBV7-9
CASSSQGSNTEAFF
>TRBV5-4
CASSPGLAGGPRYNEQFF
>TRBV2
CASSSDRGNPDEKLFF
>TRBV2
CASSERYQARDTQYF
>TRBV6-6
CASSYRGGVVGELFF
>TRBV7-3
CASSLGPLGGASYNEQFF
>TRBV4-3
CASSQGVGTAWGYGYTF
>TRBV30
CAWSAGSSYNEQFF
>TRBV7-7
CASSLAIGSGNTIYF
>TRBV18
CASSPPDYGYTF
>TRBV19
CASSSAGGIYNEQFF
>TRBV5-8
CASSFWGGYEQYF
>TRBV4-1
CASSRGLAGYEQYF
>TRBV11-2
CASSWTGSNTEAFF
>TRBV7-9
CASSSNTEAFF
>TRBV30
CAWSAGTVHYGYTF
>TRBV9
CASSVGGWPGVDYGYTF
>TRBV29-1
CSVDRGRGLQFGYTF
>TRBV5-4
CASSLETSGIHEQYF
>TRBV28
CASSFRDSGRGTGELFF
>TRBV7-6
CASRQGSYEQYF
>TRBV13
CASSVGQGSSYEQYF
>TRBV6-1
CASSETPSSGNTIYF
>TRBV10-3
CAIRVDRGYTEAFF
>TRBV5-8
CASSPGLADPYEQYF
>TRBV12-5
CASGLVPGELFF
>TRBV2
CASSPIGEEDRVHTF
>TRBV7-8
CASSLPTSGGADTGELFF
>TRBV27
CASRSTDTQYF
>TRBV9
CASSVEPATYEQYF
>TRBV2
CASRAGTGGEQYF
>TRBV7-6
CASSPRLGQGVRYEQYF
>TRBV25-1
CASSDWLAGEETQYF
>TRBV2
CASSEGGTDQFF
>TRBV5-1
CASSLEDGWQYF
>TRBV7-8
CASSLSTGAYEQYF
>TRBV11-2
CASSSPRGVNTGELFF
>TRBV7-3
CASSLEGLPGGTEAFF
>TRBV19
CASSIYPGDTYEQYF
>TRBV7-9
CASSYSGSYEQYF